The rows below give T cell receptor beta chains drawn from one sample of a study of OX40 agonist ivuxolimab in advanced cancers. Using immunoSEQ multiplex PCR, the repertoire was profiled, and TCRdb retains in-frame clones only, with some absent. The data hold roughly 50,000 clones, with around 80% observed a single time. Sequenced here: CD4+ or CD8+ T cells sorted from blood, sampled in a trial of the OX40 agonist ivuxolimab. The receptors come from an adult with an advanced solid tumor such as melanoma, head and neck, liver or kidney cancer. Both conserved end residues are part of each CDR3. D genes are given only for firm matches. Part of the rows lack a size; the others show once, few, many or a class for expanded clones.

j_call v_call d_call clone_size cdr3_nt cdr3_aa
TRBJ1-1 TRBV18 TRBD1 few TGTGCCAGCTCATACAATTCCGGGACAGGGGCTGGGATAACTTTCTTT CASSYNSGTGAGITFF
TRBJ1-3 TRBV4-1 TRBD1 - TGCGCCAGCAGCCAAGACGACAGGGCAAGGGACACCATATATTTT CASSQDDRARDTIYF
TRBJ2-1 TRBV7-8 - - TGTGCCAGCAGCGCTGGACAGTTGAGCTCCTACAATGAGCAGTTCTTC CASSAGQLSSYNEQFF
TRBJ2-3 TRBV29-1 - - TGCAGCCACTCAGCCACAGATACGCAGTATTTT CSHSATDTQYF
TRBJ2-7 TRBV28 - - TGTGCCAGCAGTTTTTCCCTTGCGACTCTTACCTACGAGCAGTACTTC CASSFSLATLTYEQYF
TRBJ2-3 TRBV7-2 TRBD1 - TGTGCCAGCAGCCAGGACAGGGGGAGGGATACGCAGTATTTT CASSQDRGRDTQYF
TRBJ2-3 TRBV7-6 TRBD2 - TGTGCCAGCAGCTTAGCCCTGACTAGCGGATACACAGATACGCAGTATTTT CASSLALTSGYTDTQYF
TRBJ2-3 TRBV19 - - TGTGTCCCAGTAGTCAGTTTAGTAGGGTTTTGGGATACGCAGTATTTT CVPVVSLVGFWDTQYF
TRBJ2-5 TRBV2 TRBD2 - TGTGCCAGCAGTGTACTAGCGGCCTCCCAGTACTTC CASSVLAASQYF
TRBJ2-3 TRBV9 TRBD2 - TGTGCCAGCAGCGCACTAGCGGGGGGGCCTGTAGATACGCAGTATTTT CASSALAGGPVDTQYF
TRBJ2-1 TRBV10-3 - - TGTGCCATCAGTGAGTCGCAGACGGATGGTTACAATGAGCAGTTCTTC CAISESQTDGYNEQFF
TRBJ2-3 TRBV25-1 - - TGTGCCAGCAGTATCCTTTCTAGCACAGATACGCAGTATTTT CASSILSSTDTQYF
TRBJ1-2 TRBV27 - once TGTGCCAGCAGTCGGGCAGAGACTAACTATGGCTACACCTTC CASSRAETNYGYTF
TRBJ2-1 TRBV10-3 - - TGTGCCATCAGTTCTAGTGACAATGAGCAGTTCTTC CAISSSDNEQFF
TRBJ1-1 TRBV6-6 - - TGTGCCAGCAGTCACACTGAAGCTTTCTTT CASSHTEAFF
TRBJ2-7 TRBV6-1 - - TGTGCCAGCAGTGTAGAAGGACGCGGTTACTACGAGCAGTACTTC CASSVEGRGYYEQYF
TRBJ2-7 TRBV28 TRBD2 - TGTGCCAGCAGACCCATAGCGGGACGGGACTACGAGCAGTACTTC CASRPIAGRDYEQYF